This T cell receptor beta chain was found in a study of OX40 agonist ivuxolimab in advanced cancers. For context, the study as a whole: Ivuxolimab was a fully human IgG2 agonistic monoclonal antibody targeting the costimulatory receptor OX40 (CD134). Patients were allowed to have had prior anti-PD-1, anti-PD-L1 or anti-CTLA-4 therapy, and more than 35% of the dose-escalation patients had been treated with checkpoint inhibitors. The point of sequencing TCRbeta in the periphery was to test whether ivuxolimab changed TCR sequence diversity and drove clonal T-cell expansion. In the dose-escalation cohort, 82.7% of patients were male, and the mean age was around 60 years with a range of roughly 23 to 79. Of the roughly 51 patients in dose escalation, about 19 had hepatocellular carcinoma, about 15 had melanoma, 9 had renal cell carcinoma and 9 had head and neck cancer. Intravenous ivuxolimab was administered to patients every 2 weeks at six dose levels: 0.01, 0.1, 0.3, 1.5, 3 and 10 mg/kg. The paper describes the monotherapy dose-escalation part (N ≈ 52 patients) of the phase I trial of ivuxolimab. Three dose-escalation patients achieved partial responses, one with hepatocellular carcinoma and two with cutaneous melanoma. Results the study describes overall, beyond this receptor: The antigen specificity of the clonally expanded peripheral T cells was not determined. Low levels of normalized T-cell clonal expansion were also shown by some nonresponding patients. After ivuxolimab, expanded clones were on average more numerous among CD8+ T cells than among CD4+ T cells. In partial responders in the 0.1-3.0 mg/kg groups, normalized peripheral clonal expansion was found to be among the lowest, especially among CD8+ T cells. At doses of 0.1 to 3.0 mg/kg, clonal expansion of both CD4+ and CD8+ blood T cells was observed from baseline to week 6.

The trial excluded patients who had a history of autoimmune disease or were on systemic immunosuppression. Peripheral blood for TCR sequencing was drawn from every dose cohort at baseline, at cycle 4 day 1 and at cycle 7 day 1. The samples were drawn from a first-in-human, open-label, multicenter phase I dose-escalation trial of ivuxolimab. Adults with locally advanced or metastatic melanoma, renal cell, hepatocellular, or head and neck squamous cell carcinoma were enrolled in the trial. Before TCR sequencing, CD4+ and CD8+ T cells were separately sorted from peripheral blood. In regard to this clone: This clone's antigen is unknown. No per-base quality is available; no much larger clone lies one base away.

Genomic DNA was isolated from the sorted cells so that the TCRbeta CDR3 region could be sequenced. TCRbeta CDR3 regions were sequenced using the immunoSEQ Assay. TCRdb took this table from immuneACCESS and kept in-frame rearrangements with V and J called. Such tables lack part of the clones; where checked against another copy, unresolved V genes explain under half of the gap, and the rest is unexplained. Recorded for this sample are about 88,000 clones; around 83% of them occurred a single time. The top ten hold 0.2% to 0.25% of the sample. V drops 3 bases and J drops 8 bases, leaving 10 bases in between. The CDR3 covers 12 residues, taking in both the cysteine and the phenylalanine. Kept here is only the CDR3 DNA, which spans 36 bases and is read in frame from base 1. CDR1 and CDR2, per the germline V gene (reference sequence), are WNHNN and SYGVQD.

The source is an adult with an advanced solid tumor such as melanoma, head and neck, liver or kidney cancer. This receptor chain uses TRBV10-1 and TRBJ1-2, with the D segment identity uncertain. The sequencing used CD4+ or CD8+ T cells sorted from blood, collected in a trial of the OX40 agonist ivuxolimab. The bases are TGCGCCAGCAGTGATGGAGGCTTGGGCTACACCTTC. Translated, this gives CASSDGGLGYTF.